These 32 T cell receptor beta chains were sequenced from one sample in a study of T cell responses to AZD1222 COVID-19 vaccine (dated by TCRdb to the early 2020s). Sample time point, as interpreted from the label and publication: baseline before first vaccination. Libraries were prepared through the immunoSEQ multiplex PCR assay. The immuneACCESS repertoire file appears here via TCRdb, limited to in-frame rearrangements. These files lack a portion of the clones; in checked studies, under half of the deficit traces to unresolved V genes, and the cause of the others is not known. The sample table lists roughly 180,000 clones, about nine tenths of them with a count of one. The top ten hold approximately 3% of the sample. The sequenced sample was peripheral blood, obtained on day 0 of AZD1222 vaccination. The receptors stem from an adult in good health.

This chain joins TRBV6-5 and TRBJ2-5; 9 bases agree with TRBD1. CDR1 MNHEY and CDR2 SVGAGI come from the germline V gene. The CDR3 has 16 residues. The ends lost 4 bases at V and 7 bases at J; junction bases unmatched: 13. The CDR3 reads CASSLSGTGTQGTQYF. The CDR3 nucleotides are TGTGCCAGCAGTTTGTCCGGGACAGGGACCCAGGGGACCCAGTACTTC.

This chain joins TRBV9 and TRBJ2-3; D gene uncertain. The CDR3 loop spans 14 amino acids. The V and J ends lost 3 bases and 2 bases respectively, with 10 bases between them. Per the germline V gene, CDR1 is SGDLS and CDR2 is YYNGEE. This chain's CDR3 is CASSGNSHTDTQYF. CDR3 DNA: TGTGCCAGCAGCGGAAATTCTCACACAGATACGCAGTATTTT.

This chain joins TRBV5-1 and TRBJ2-6; perhaps TRBD2 as D (7 bases). V gave up 2 bases and J gave up 2 bases, with 11 bases separating them. This CDR3 has 16 amino acids. Germline V gene sequence: CDR1 SGHRS, CDR2 YFSETQ. The CDR3 is CASSFGGAAGANVLTF. The CDR3 coding sequence is TGCGCCAGCAGCTTTGGGGGGGCAGCTGGGGCCAACGTCCTGACTTTC.

The chain links TRBV6-1 to TRBJ1-5; D possibly corresponds to TRBD1 (6 bases). V shed 2 bases and J shed 7 bases, with 12 bases lying between them. CDR3 length: 14 residues. Germline V gene sequence: CDR1 MNHNS, CDR2 SASEGT. The CDR3 nucleotides read TGTGCCAGCAGTGAAAAACGCCAGGGGCAGCCCCAGCATTTT. It codes for CASSEKRQGQPQHF.

The CDR3 sequence is CASRPGTTEEQYF. CDR3 bases: TGTGCCAGCAGACCGGGGACAACGGAAGAGCAGTACTTC. The V and J genes are TRBV5-4 and TRBJ2-7, with a weak D call TRBD1 (6 bases). The CDR3 sequence is 13 residues long. Germline V CDR1 and CDR2: SGHNT, YYREEE (reference sequence). V gave up 5 bases and J gave up 7 bases, with 16 bases separating them.

J is TRBJ2-1 and V is TRBV24-1, with D unresolved. With 3 bases removed from V and 0 bases from J, the gap between germline ends came to 11 bases. The germline gives CDR1 KGHDR, CDR2 SFDVKD. The CDR3 totals 16 residues. The CDR3 coding sequence is TGTGCCACCAGTGATCGGACGGGTAGCTCCTACAATGAGCAGTTCTTC. It specifies CATSDRTGSSYNEQFF.

V gene TRBV7-9 combines with J gene TRBJ1-4; D is undetermined. This CDR3 is built from 15 residues. The V gene's germline CDR1 is SEHNR and CDR2 FQNEAQ (reference sequence). V was pared by 1 base and J by 3 bases, with 9 bases between. CDR3 coding DNA: TGTGCCAGCAGCTTAGAAGCGGCAGCTAATGAAAAACTGTTTTTT. Translated, it gives CASSLEAAANEKLFF.

This clone has just one count. The DNA of the CDR3 is TGTGCCAGTCGGGACCCACCTAACTATGGCTACACCTTC. Its protein product is CASRDPPNYGYTF. The V gene is TRBV12-3 or TRBV12-4, the J gene TRBJ1-2; a possible D gene is TRBD1 (5 bases). V was shortened by 9 bases and J by 0 bases, with 11 bases between the two germline ends. The CDR3 is made up of 13 amino acids.

This clone was observed once. The genes are TRBV2 and TRBJ1-5, with 7 bases identical to TRBD1. Germline V gene lookup returns CDR1 SNHLY and CDR2 FYNNEI. V was clipped by 6 bases and J by 4 bases; unmatched bases: 3. This CDR3 contains 13 residues. The CDR3 here is CASRGQPNQPQHF. CDR3 nucleotides: TGTGCCAGCAGGGGACAGCCAAATCAGCCCCAGCATTTT.

The rearrangement uses TRBV5-5 and TRBJ2-5; D is undetermined. Germline-derived CDR1 and CDR2 are SGHKS and YYEKEE (reference sequence). V gave up 4 bases and J gave up 1 base, with 8 bases separating them. This CDR3 spans 13 amino acids. The CDR3 DNA reads as TGTGCCAGCAGCCAAGGGTTCCAAGAGACCCAGTACTTC. It translates to CASSQGFQETQYF.

The chain is built from TRBV15 and TRBJ1-5, with 7 bases identical to TRBD1. V shed 0 bases, J shed 7 bases, and the junction held 15 bases outside the gene matches. The CDR3 extends over 18 amino acids. Germline CDR1 reads LNHNV; CDR2 reads YYDKDF (reference sequence). CDR3 nucleotide sequence: TGTGCCACCAGCAGAGATCTAACCGGGACAGCTAGGACACAGCCCCAGCATTTT. Protein: CATSRDLTGTARTQPQHF.

The V gene is TRBV3-1 (or the pseudogene TRBV3-2), the J gene TRBJ2-3, with a tentative D call TRBD1 (5 bases). From germline, CDR1 is LGHDT and CDR2 YNNKEL (reference sequence). CDR3 size: 15 residues. Trimming stripped 4 bases from V and 0 bases from J, with 11 bases between. CDR3: CASSPRGTSTDTQYF. CDR3 DNA sequence: TGTGCCAGCAGCCCAAGGGGCACTAGCACAGATACGCAGTATTTT.

This sequence joins TRBV27 and TRBJ1-3; a weak D match, TRBD1 (5 bases). Between the trimmed V and J ends, which lost 5 bases and 7 bases, there was a span of 18 bases. There are 15 residues in the CDR3. CDR1 MNHEY and CDR2 SMNVEV come from the germline V gene (reference sequence). Here the CDR3 DNA reads TGTGCCAGCAGTGAGGACTGGGGCACCGGGAACACCATATATTTT. It yields the protein CASSEDWGTGNTIYF.

V gene TRBV2 combines with J gene TRBJ2-5, with D perhaps TRBD1 (5 bases). Germline CDR1 reads SNHLY; CDR2 reads FYNNEI. The CDR3 has 13 amino acids. V was clipped by 7 bases and J by 4 bases, with 13 bases between them. For the CDR3, the DNA is TGTGCCAGCACCCCAGGGCCTCGAGAGACCCAGTACTTC. Its translation: CASTPGPRETQYF.

The genes are TRBV5-5 and TRBJ2-1, with 9 bases lining up with TRBD1. With 4 bases clipped from V and 7 bases from J, the junction kept 6 bases outside the gene matches. CDR1 and CDR2 (germline): SGHKS, YYEKEE (reference sequence). CDR3 length equals 14 residues. The CDR3 DNA is TGTGCCAGCAGCCGTACAGGGGGCGGGAATGAGCAGTTCTTC. This sequence encodes CASSRTGGGNEQFF.

Sample share makes this clone large (0.1 to 1%). The rearrangement links TRBV19 to TRBJ1-5; D possibly corresponds to TRBD1 (6 bases). Trimming took 3 bases from V and 7 from J, leaving 22 bases between them. The length of the CDR3 is 17 residues. Germline V gives CDR1 LNHDA, CDR2 SQIVND (reference sequence). For the CDR3, the DNA is TGTGCCAGTAGTATCCCCTCAGGAGGGGGGCGGGAGCAGCCCCAGCATTTT. Its translation is CASSIPSGGGREQPQHF.

The chain employs TRBV4-1 and TRBJ2-2; D unresolved. The CDR3 has 14 amino acids. Germline V lookup: CDR1 MGHRA, CDR2 YSYEKL. V was trimmed by 1 base and J by 2 bases, leaving 5 bases between them. The CDR3 loop is CASSQGENTGELFF. DNA for the CDR3: TGCGCCAGCAGCCAAGGGGAAAACACCGGGGAGCTGTTTTTT.

The chain couples TRBV6-5 to TRBJ2-7, with D uncertain. With 2 bases removed from V and 1 base from J, the gap between germline ends came to 6 bases. CDR3 length equals 13 residues. Germline V lookup: CDR1 MNHEY, CDR2 SVGAGI. CDR3 nucleotides: TGTGCCAGCAGTTACGGGGATTCCTACGAGCAGTACTTC. This gives the protein CASSYGDSYEQYF.

The V call is TRBV5-6, the J call TRBJ2-2, with D possibly being TRBD1 or TRBD2 (6 bases each). CDR3 length: 14 amino acids. The germline V and J ends were trimmed by 5 bases and 6 bases, with 14 bases remaining between them. Germline V gene sequence: CDR1 SGHDT, CDR2 YYEEEE. The CDR3: CASSFWGASGELFF. The CDR3 bases are TGTGCCAGCAGTTTTTGGGGGGCGTCCGGGGAGCTGTTTTTT.

The chain recombines TRBV3-1 (or the pseudogene TRBV3-2) with TRBJ2-7; D gene unclear. V was shortened by 2 bases and J by 0 bases, with 11 bases between the two germline ends. The CDR3 length is 15 residues. Per germline, CDR1 LGHDT and CDR2 YNNKEL (reference sequence). In DNA form, the CDR3 reads TGTGCCAGCAGCCAACACCCGACCGGCTCCTACGAGCAGTACTTC. Amino acid sequence: CASSQHPTGSYEQYF.

This chain joins TRBV5-6 and TRBJ2-7; 8 positions agree with TRBD1. J was trimmed by 5 bases and V by 0 bases; bases with no gene match: 7. The CDR3 is 15 amino acids. Germline V gene data show CDR1 as SGHDT and CDR2 as YYEEEE. CDR3 sequence: CASSLGGQGNNEQYF. CDR3 sequence (DNA): TGTGCCAGCAGCTTGGGTGGACAGGGAAACAACGAGCAGTACTTC.

The V and J genes are TRBV19 and TRBJ2-5, with 8 bases aligning to TRBD1. This CDR3 spans 14 amino acids. Germline CDR1 and CDR2: LNHDA and SQIVND (reference sequence). Unmatched junction bases numbered 8, after V lost 6 bases and J lost 5 bases. CDR3 bases: TGTGCCAGTAGAGACAGGGGAAGGGGGGAGACCCAGTACTTC. Its translation: CASRDRGRGETQYF. The whole variable domain, filled in from reference TRBV19 and TRBJ2-5, reads DGGITQSPKYLFRKEGQNVTLSCEQNLNHDAMYWYRQDPGQGLRLIYYSQIVNDFQKGDIAEGYSVSREKKESFPLTVTSAQKNPTAFYLCASRDRGRGETQYFGPGTRLLVL.

The J gene is TRBJ1-2, the V gene TRBV29-1; D unresolved. Looked up from germline, CDR1 is SQVTM and CDR2 is ANQGSEA. Deletions cut 4 bases from V and 2 bases from J, with 8 bases between. The CDR3 is 12 residues long. This CDR3 is CSVVGENYGYTF. CDR3 sequence (DNA): TGCAGCGTTGTTGGAGAAAACTATGGCTACACCTTC. The whole variable domain, remainder taken from reference TRBV29-1 and TRBJ1-2, is SAVISQKPSRDICQRGTSLTIQCQVDSQVTMMFWYRQQPGQSLTLIATANQGSEATYESGFVIDKFPISRPNLTFSTLTVSNMSPEDSSIYLCSVVGENYGYTFGSGTRLTVV.

For this clone: Other DNA sequences of this sample code for an identical CDR3. The V call is TRBV5-6, the J call TRBJ1-1; TRBD1 matches 8 bases. Looked up from germline, CDR1 is SGHDT and CDR2 is YYEEEE. The CDR3 is 15 amino acids. Trimming took 4 bases from V and 1 from J; bases not matched to a gene: 6. The CDR3 protein is CASSPTGGENTEAFF. The CDR3 DNA reads TGTGCCAGCAGCCCAACAGGGGGGGAGAACACTGAAGCTTTCTTT.

On this clone itself: The same CDR3 is also encoded by other DNA sequences in this sample. The chain has TRBV7-3 and TRBJ2-3; D is uncertain. V was cut by 3 bases and J by 1 base, with 5 bases left in between. This CDR3 is built from 13 residues. Germline V gene data show CDR1 as SGHTA and CDR2 as FQGTGA. Here the CDR3 DNA reads TGTGCCAGCAGCTTGACCGGCACAGATACGCAGTATTTT. Protein product: CASSLTGTDTQYF.

This chain joins TRBV5-4 and TRBJ1-1; 12 nucleotides line up with TRBD1. Germline V gene data show CDR1 as SGHNT and CDR2 as YYREEE (reference sequence). This CDR3 contains 16 residues. The trim removed 3 bases at V and 3 bases at J, leaving 6 bases unmatched. The CDR3 DNA is TGTGCCAGCAGCTGGGGACAGGGGGCAGGGTACACTGAAGCTTTCTTT. As protein: CASSWGQGAGYTEAFF.

V usage is TRBV19 and J usage is TRBJ1-2, with D possibly being TRBD1 (5 bases). Deletions cut 6 bases from V and 8 bases from J, with 22 bases between. This CDR3 region has 15 residues. Germline V gene sequence: CDR1 LNHDA, CDR2 SQIVND (reference sequence). DNA for the CDR3: TGTGCCAGTAGCGACCCGTTAACAGGATCGGGGGGCTACACCTTC. This codes for CASSDPLTGSGGYTF.

The chain couples TRBV5-4 to TRBJ2-7, with a possible D match to TRBD1 (6 bases). Germline V gene sequence: CDR1 SGHNT, CDR2 YYREEE (reference sequence). V lost 4 bases and J 4 bases, leaving 9 bases between the germline ends. The length of the CDR3 is 12 residues. CDR3 sequence: CASSADRYEQYF. The CDR3 DNA sequence: TGTGCCAGCAGCGCGGACAGATACGAGCAGTACTTC.

The V gene is TRBV4-3, the J gene TRBJ2-1, with D perhaps TRBD1 or TRBD2 (5 bases each). Looked up from germline, CDR1 is LGHNA and CDR2 is YSLEER. V dropped 1 base and J dropped 2 bases, with 9 bases sitting between them. The CDR3 spans 15 residues. The CDR3, as DNA: TGCGCCAGCAGCCAAGCCCGGGGCCCCTACAATGAGCAGTTCTTC. Its translation: CASSQARGPYNEQFF.

This chain connects TRBV11-1 to TRBJ2-7; D is unresolved. Germline V gives CDR1 SGHAT, CDR2 FQDESV (reference sequence). V shed 4 bases and J shed 0 bases, with 4 bases lying between them. The CDR3 consists of 12 residues. The chain's CDR3 is CASSSSSYEQYF. CDR3 DNA: TGTGCCAGCAGCTCCAGCTCCTACGAGCAGTACTTC.

CDR3 sequence: CASSYGTGKRDYGYTF. The CDR3 nucleotides are TGTGCCAGCAGCTACGGGACAGGGAAGCGCGACTATGGCTACACCTTC. This rearrangement joins TRBV7-2 to TRBJ1-2, with 9 bases matching TRBD1. Germline V gene sequence: CDR1 SGHTA, CDR2 FQGNSA. Trimming took 4 bases from V and 3 from J; bases not matched to a gene: 9. This CDR3 region has 16 residues.

This chain joins TRBV2 and TRBJ2-5, with TRBD2 matching 9 bases. The CDR3 runs to 17 residues. Losses at the gene ends were 2 bases for V and 4 bases for J; bases not matched to a gene: 11. Germline V gene sequence: CDR1 SNHLY, CDR2 FYNNEI. The CDR3 protein is CASSEFLAGGNLETQYF. CDR3 in DNA: TGTGCCAGCAGTGAATTTTTGGCGGGGGGGAACCTAGAGACCCAGTACTTC.